This TCR beta chain originates from a study of blood T cell repertoires in COVID-19. Turning to the study itself: There were acute and convalescent COVID-19 samples, and they came from the United States, Italy and Spain. PBMCs, B-cell-depleted T cells, or T cells were the source of the cDNA or gDNA that made up the material.

In its sample, this clone was seen once. The table came from immunoSEQ multiplex PCR; TCRdb's copy has only in-frame clones and leaves some out. The sample yields more than 300,000 clones, around 86% seen once. V dropped 0 bases and J dropped 1 base, with 10 bases sitting between them. This CDR3 has 15 residues. Germline values: CDR1 SGHRS, CDR2 YFSETQ. This sequence originates from a woman between 50 and 59 years old with acute or convalescent COVID-19. The sequencing sample was made of peripheral blood. The rearrangement joins TRBV5-1 to TRBJ1-1; unclear D gene. CDR3 loop: CASSLVSGTNTEAFF. The CDR3 DNA sequence: TGCGCCAGCAGCTTGGTCTCAGGTACGAACACTGAAGCTTTCTTT. Together with reference TRBV5-1 and TRBJ1-1, the CDR3 gives the full variable domain: KAGVTQTPRYLIKTRGQQVTLSCSPISGHRSVSWYQQTPGQGLQFLFEYFSETQRNKGNFPGRFSGRQFSNSRSEMNVSTLELGDSALYLCASSLVSGTNTEAFFGQGTRLTVV.